A selection of T cell receptor beta chains follows, all from one sample in a study of CD8+ T cells in alopecia areata. Here immunoSEQ multiplex PCR was the method, and the copy in TCRdb shows in-frame clones only, minus some. The sample comprises 110,000 or so clones, approximately 55% of which are singletons, and around 3.4% rests with the top ten. Material: CD4+ T cells sorted from blood, obtained at week 24, from a patient treated with tofacitinib. The receptor source for this set is a human donor with alopecia areata. CDR3s include the opening cysteine and the closing phenylalanine or tryptophan. A D gene is named only where the DNA matches it firmly.

v_call | d_call | cdr3_aa
TRBV15 | TRBD1 | CATSWGQTSNQPQHF
TRBV27 | - | CASSLGGAGGYTF
TRBV7-9 | - | CASSLDIVPPYNEQFF
TRBV7-2 | - | CASRFSGGTQYF
TRBV14 | - | CASSIQYNEQFF
TRBV29-1 | - | CSDASLDTQYF
TRBV7-9 | - | CASSSAYEQYF
TRBV6-1 | - | CASSENSVSYEQYF
TRBV5-6 | - | CASSLLGVPEEKLFF
TRBV4-3 | TRBD2 | CASSQAFLAGTSGANVLTF
TRBV5-1 | TRBD1 | CASSTDRVDYEQYF
TRBV25-1 | - | CASRRGQGETQYF
TRBV5-1 | - | CASSFKQGFGQSTEAFF
TRBV29-1 | TRBD1 | CSVYKPPGQGMENTEAFF
TRBV7-9 | TRBD1 | CASSLTGGETQYF
TRBV2 | - | CASSEADTQYF
TRBV15 | - | CATSRDYVETQYF
TRBV2 | TRBD2 | CASSGDSGGSDTQYF
TRBV6-5 | TRBD1 | CASSHQGQGRDEAFF
TRBV29-1 | - | CSVEDLAGNGYTF
TRBV7-9 | - | CASSFRAAWGEAFF
TRBV7-8 | - | CASKREPTWANSPLHF
TRBV4-3 | - | CASSQERWNEQFF
TRBV2 | - | CATARTGGTDTQYF
TRBV29-1 | - | CSAGMGGMNTEAFF
TRBV7-2 | - | CASSLVEGSYGYTF
TRBV7-9 | TRBD2 | CAPGGSGGVSSTDTQYF
TRBV7-2 | - | CASSLGSSGNQPQHF
TRBV13 | - | CASSSLWRTVPSGANVLTF
TRBV29-1 | TRBD1 | CSVERQGTEAFF
TRBV4-3 | - | CASSPLRGNTIYF
TRBV7-2 | - | CASSLGVYGYTF
TRBV29-1 | - | CSIESGMGYTF
TRBV7-9 | TRBD2 | CASSLVGLADNEQFF
TRBV12-5 | - | CASGRGSTEAFF
TRBV2 | - | CASSLQTRGSTSYNEQFF
TRBV13 | TRBD2 | CASSPAGLAGGRKYF
TRBV18 | - | CASSPPGREDGYTF
TRBV23-1 | - | CASSQSVKGKVQETQYF
TRBV6-5 | TRBD1 | CASSSVRGREKLFF
TRBV29-1 | TRBD2 | CSVEDTGGGAGELFF
TRBV4-2 | TRBD2 | CASSQDGGGDGEQYF
TRBV11-2 | TRBD2 | CASSLRLAGADTQYF